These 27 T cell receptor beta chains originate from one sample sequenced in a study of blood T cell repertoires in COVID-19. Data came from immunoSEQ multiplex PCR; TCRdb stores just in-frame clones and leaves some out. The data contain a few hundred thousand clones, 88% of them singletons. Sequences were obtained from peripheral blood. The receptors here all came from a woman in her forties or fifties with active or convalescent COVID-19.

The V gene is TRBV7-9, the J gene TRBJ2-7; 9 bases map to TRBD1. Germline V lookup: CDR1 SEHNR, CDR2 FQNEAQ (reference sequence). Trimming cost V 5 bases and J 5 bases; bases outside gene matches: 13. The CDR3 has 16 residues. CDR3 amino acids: CASSPDRGNVFHEQYF. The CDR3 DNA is TGTGCCAGCAGCCCGGACAGGGGAAATGTTTTCCACGAGCAGTACTTC.

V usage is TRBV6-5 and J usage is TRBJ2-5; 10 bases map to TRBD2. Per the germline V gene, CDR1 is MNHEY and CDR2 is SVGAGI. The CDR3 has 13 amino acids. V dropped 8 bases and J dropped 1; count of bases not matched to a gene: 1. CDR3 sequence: CASRTSGQETQYF. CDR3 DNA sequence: TGTGCCAGCCGGACTAGCGGCCAAGAGACCCAGTACTTC.

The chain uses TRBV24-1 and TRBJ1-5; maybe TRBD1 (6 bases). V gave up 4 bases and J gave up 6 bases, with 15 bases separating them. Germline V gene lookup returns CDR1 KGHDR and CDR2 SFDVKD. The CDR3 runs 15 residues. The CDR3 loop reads CATSDPRGSGQPQHF. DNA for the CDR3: TGTGCCACCAGTGACCCGAGGGGGTCGGGTCAGCCCCAGCATTTT.

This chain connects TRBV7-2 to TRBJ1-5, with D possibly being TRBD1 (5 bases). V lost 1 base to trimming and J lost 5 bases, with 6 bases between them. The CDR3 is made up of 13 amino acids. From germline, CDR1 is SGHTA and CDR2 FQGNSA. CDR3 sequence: CASSLEGYQPQHF. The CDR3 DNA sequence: TGTGCCAGCAGCTTAGAGGGGTATCAGCCCCAGCATTTT.

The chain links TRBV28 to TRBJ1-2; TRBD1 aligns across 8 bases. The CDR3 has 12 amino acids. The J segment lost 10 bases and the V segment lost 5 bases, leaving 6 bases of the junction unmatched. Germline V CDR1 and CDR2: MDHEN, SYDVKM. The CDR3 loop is CASSLDRGYYTF. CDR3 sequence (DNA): TGTGCCAGCAGTCTCGACAGGGGATACTACACCTTC.

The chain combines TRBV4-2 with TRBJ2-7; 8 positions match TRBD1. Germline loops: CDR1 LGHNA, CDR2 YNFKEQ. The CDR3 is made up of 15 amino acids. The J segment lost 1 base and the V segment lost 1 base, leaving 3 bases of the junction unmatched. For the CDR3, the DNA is TGTGCCAGCAGCCAAGGGGGACAGGTTTCCTACGAGCAGTACTTC. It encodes CASSQGGQVSYEQYF.

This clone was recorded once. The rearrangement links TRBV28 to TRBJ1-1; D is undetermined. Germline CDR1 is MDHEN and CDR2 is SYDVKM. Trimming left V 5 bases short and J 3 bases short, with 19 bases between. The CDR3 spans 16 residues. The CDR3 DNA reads TGTGCCAGCAGTATCCCGTTTCTTGGGCTCGACACTGAAGCTTTCTTT. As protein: CASSIPFLGLDTEAFF.

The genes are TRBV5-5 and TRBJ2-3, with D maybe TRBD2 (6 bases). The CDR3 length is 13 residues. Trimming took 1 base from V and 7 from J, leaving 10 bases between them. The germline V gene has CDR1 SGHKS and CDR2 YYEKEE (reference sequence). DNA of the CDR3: TGTGCCAGCAGCTTGTCTAGCGATTATACGCAGTATTTT. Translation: CASSLSSDYTQYF.

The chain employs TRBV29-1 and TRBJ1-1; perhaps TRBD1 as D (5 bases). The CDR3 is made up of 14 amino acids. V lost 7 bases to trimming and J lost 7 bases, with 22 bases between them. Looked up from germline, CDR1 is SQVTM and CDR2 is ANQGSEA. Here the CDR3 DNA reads TGCAGCGGACTCTTAGGACACGCAGGAATTGAAGCTTTCTTT. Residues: CSGLLGHAGIEAFF.

CDR3 amino acids: CASSGRQGLLPEAFF. Written as DNA, the CDR3 is TGTGCCAGCAGCGGTCGACAGGGATTGCTCCCTGAAGCTTTCTTT. V and J are TRBV5-4 and TRBJ1-1, with 7 bases identical to TRBD1. This CDR3 spans 15 amino acids. Germline assignment: CDR1 SGHNT and CDR2 YYREEE (reference sequence). J gave up 6 bases and V 4 bases, and 12 bases lay outside the gene matches.

The chain's CDR3 is CASTILPDGGYGYTF. CDR3 in DNA: TGTGCCAGCACCATACTCCCGGACGGAGGATATGGCTACACCTTC. The chain uses TRBV11-2 and TRBJ1-2; the D is unclear. Trimming removed 7 bases from V and 5 bases from J, with 20 bases in between. CDR1 SGHAT and CDR2 FQNNGV come from the germline V gene. The CDR3 consists of 15 residues.

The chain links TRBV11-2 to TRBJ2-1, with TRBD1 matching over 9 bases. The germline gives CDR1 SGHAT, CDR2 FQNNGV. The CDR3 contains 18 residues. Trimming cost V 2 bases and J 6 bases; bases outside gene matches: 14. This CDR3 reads CASSLLTGTGTVRNEQFF. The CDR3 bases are TGTGCCAGCAGCTTACTTACCGGGACAGGGACGGTTCGCAATGAGCAGTTCTTC.

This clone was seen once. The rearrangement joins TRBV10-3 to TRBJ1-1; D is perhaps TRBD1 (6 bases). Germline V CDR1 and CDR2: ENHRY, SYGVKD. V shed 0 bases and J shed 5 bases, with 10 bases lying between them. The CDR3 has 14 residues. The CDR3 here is CAISESGRGTEAFF. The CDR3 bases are TGTGCCATCAGTGAGTCTGGCAGGGGAACTGAAGCTTTCTTT.

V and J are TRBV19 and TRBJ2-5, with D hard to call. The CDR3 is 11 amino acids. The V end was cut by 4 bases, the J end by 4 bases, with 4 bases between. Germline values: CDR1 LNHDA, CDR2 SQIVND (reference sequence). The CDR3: CASSTSETQYF. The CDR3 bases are TGTGCCAGTAGTACCTCAGAGACCCAGTACTTC.

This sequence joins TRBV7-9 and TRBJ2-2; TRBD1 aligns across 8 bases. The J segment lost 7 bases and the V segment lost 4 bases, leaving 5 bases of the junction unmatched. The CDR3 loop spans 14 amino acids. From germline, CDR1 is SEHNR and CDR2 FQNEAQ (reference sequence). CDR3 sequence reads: CASSSPGGIGELFF. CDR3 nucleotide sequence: TGTGCCAGCAGCTCTCCAGGGGGCATCGGGGAGCTGTTTTTT. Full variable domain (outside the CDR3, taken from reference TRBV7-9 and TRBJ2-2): DTGVSQNPRHKITKRGQNVTFRCDPISEHNRLYWYRQTLGQGPEFLTYFQNEAQLEKSRLLSDRFSAERPKGSFSTLEIQRTEQGDSAMYLCASSSPGGIGELFFGEGSRLTVL.

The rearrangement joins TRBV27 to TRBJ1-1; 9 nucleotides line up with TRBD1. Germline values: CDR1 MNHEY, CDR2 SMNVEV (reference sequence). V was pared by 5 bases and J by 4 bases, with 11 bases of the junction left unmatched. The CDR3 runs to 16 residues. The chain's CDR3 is CASSQGQGARITEAFF. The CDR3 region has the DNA TGTGCCAGCAGTCAGGGACAGGGCGCGAGGATCACTGAAGCTTTCTTT.

CDR3 residues: CARSTKRGAGQYF. The CDR3 DNA reads TGTGCCAGAAGCACAAAAAGGGGAGCGGGCCAGTACTTC. The chain carries TRBV5-3 and TRBJ2-5; perhaps TRBD2 as D (6 bases). TRBV5-3 is treated as an ORF (open reading frame) with a function not yet certain. V was trimmed by 4 bases and J by 10 bases, leaving 17 bases between them. The CDR3 is 13 amino acids.

CDR3 sequence (DNA): TGTGCCAGCAGCCCGCCTGTTGGGAGGGCGGCAGATACGCAGTATTTT. Residues: CASSPPVGRAADTQYF. V usage is TRBV7-9 and J usage is TRBJ2-3; 7 nucleotides align to TRBD2. The trim removed 5 bases at V and 4 bases at J, leaving 12 bases unmatched. Germline values: CDR1 SEHNR, CDR2 FQNEAQ (reference sequence). The CDR3 runs to 16 residues.

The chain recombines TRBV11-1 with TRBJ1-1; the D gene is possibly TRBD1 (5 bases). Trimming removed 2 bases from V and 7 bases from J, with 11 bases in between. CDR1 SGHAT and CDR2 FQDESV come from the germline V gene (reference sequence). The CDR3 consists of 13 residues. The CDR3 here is CASSLPGMGEAFF. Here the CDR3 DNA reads TGTGCCAGCAGCTTACCAGGGATGGGTGAAGCTTTCTTT.

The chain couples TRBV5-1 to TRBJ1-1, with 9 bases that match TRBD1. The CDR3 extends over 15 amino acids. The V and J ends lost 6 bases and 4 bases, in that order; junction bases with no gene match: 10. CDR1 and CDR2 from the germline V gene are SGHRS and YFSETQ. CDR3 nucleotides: TGCGCCAGCACCCCACAGGGGGCGTCTGGCACTGAAGCTTTCTTT. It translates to CASTPQGASGTEAFF.

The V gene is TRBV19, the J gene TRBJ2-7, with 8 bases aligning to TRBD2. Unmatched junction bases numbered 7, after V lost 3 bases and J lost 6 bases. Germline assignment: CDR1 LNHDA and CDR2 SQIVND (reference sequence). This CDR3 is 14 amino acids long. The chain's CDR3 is CASSIVGSGTEQYF. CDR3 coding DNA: TGTGCCAGTAGTATTGTCGGTAGCGGGACCGAGCAGTACTTC.

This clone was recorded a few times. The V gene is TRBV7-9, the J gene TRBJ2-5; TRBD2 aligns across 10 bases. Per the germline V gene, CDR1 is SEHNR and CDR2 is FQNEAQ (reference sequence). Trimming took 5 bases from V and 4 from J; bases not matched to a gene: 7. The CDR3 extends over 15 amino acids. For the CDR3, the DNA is TGTGCCAGCAGCCCGCTAGCGGGGGACATAGAGACCCAGTACTTC. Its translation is CASSPLAGDIETQYF.

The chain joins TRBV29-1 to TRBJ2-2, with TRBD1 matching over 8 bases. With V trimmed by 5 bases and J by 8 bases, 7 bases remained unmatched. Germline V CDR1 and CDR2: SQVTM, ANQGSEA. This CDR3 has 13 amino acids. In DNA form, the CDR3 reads TGCAGCGTTCCCGGACAGGGTTGGGGGGAGCTGTTTTTT. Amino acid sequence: CSVPGQGWGELFF.

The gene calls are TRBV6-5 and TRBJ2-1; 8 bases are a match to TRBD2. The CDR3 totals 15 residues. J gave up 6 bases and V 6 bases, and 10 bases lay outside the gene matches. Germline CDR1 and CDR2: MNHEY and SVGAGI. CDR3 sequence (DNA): TGTGCCAGCAGACCGGGACTAGGATTTCTCAATGAGCAGTTCTTC. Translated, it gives CASRPGLGFLNEQFF.

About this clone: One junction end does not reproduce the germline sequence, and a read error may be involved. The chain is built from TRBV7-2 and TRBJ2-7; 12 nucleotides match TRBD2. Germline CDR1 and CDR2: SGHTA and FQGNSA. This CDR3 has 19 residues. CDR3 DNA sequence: TGTGCCAGCAGATTAGGCATGGGGCTAGCGGGAGGGAGCTCCTACGAGCAGTACTTC. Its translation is CASRLGMGLAGGSSYEQYF.

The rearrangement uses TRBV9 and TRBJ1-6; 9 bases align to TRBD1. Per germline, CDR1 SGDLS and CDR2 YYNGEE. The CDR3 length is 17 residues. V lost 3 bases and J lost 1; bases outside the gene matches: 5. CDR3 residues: CASSANRGLSYNSPLHF. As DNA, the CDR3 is TGTGCCAGCAGCGCCAACAGGGGGCTGTCCTATAATTCACCCCTCCACTTT.

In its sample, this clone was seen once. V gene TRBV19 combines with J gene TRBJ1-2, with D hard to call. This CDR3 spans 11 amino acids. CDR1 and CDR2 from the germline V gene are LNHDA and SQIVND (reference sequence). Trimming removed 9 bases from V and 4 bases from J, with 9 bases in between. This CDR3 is CASHRGYGYTF. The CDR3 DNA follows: TGTGCCAGCCATCGCGGCTATGGCTACACCTTC.